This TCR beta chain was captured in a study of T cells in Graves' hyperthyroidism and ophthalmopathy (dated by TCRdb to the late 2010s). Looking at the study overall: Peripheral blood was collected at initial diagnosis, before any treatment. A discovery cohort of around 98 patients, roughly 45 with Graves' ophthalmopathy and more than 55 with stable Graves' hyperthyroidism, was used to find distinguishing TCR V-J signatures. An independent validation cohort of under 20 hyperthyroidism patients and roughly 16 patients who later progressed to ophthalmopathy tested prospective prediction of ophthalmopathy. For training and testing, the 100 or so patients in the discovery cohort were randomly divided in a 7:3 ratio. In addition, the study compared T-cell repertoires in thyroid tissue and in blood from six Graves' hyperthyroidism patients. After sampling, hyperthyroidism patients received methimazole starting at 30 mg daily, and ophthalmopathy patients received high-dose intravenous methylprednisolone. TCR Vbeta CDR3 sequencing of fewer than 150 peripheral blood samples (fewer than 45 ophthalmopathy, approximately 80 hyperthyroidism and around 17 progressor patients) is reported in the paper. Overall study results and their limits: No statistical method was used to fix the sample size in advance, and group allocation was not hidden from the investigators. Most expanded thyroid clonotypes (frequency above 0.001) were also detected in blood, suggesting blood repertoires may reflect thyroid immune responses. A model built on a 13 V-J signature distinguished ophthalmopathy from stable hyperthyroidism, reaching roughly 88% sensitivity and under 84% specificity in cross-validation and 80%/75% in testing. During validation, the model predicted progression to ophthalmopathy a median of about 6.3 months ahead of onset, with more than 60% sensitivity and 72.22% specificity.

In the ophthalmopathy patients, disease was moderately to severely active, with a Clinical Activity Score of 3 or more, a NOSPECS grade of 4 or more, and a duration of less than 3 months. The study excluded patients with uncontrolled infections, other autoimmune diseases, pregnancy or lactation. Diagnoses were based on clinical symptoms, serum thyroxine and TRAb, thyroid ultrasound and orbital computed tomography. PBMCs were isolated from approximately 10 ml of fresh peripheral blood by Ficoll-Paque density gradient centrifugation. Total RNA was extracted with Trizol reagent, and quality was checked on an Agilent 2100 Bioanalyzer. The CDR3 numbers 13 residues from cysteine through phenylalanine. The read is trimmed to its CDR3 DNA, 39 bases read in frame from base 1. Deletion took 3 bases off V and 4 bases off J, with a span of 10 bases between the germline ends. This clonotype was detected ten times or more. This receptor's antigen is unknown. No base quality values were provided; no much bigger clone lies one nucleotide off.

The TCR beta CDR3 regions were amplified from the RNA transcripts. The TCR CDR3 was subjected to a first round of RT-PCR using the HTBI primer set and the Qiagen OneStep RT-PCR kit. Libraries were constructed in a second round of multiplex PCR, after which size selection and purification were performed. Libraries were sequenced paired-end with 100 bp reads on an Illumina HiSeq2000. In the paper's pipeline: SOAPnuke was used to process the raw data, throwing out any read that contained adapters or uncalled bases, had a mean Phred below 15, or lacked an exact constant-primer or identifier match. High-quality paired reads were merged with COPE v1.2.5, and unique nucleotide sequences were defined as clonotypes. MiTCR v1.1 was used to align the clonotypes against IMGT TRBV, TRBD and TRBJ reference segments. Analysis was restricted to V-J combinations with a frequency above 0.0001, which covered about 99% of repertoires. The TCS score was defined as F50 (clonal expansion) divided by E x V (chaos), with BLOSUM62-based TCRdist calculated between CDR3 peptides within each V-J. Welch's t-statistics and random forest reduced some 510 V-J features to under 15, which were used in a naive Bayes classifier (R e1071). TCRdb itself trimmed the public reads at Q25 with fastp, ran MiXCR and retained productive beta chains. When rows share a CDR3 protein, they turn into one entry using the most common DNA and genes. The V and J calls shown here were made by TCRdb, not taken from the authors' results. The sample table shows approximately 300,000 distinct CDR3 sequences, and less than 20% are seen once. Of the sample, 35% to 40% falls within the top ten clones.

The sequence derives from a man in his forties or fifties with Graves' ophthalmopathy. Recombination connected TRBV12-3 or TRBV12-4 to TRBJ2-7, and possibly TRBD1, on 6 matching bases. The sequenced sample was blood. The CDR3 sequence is CASSFKGEYEQYF. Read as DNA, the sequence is TGTGCCAGCAGTTTTAAGGGGGAATACGAGCAGTACTTC.